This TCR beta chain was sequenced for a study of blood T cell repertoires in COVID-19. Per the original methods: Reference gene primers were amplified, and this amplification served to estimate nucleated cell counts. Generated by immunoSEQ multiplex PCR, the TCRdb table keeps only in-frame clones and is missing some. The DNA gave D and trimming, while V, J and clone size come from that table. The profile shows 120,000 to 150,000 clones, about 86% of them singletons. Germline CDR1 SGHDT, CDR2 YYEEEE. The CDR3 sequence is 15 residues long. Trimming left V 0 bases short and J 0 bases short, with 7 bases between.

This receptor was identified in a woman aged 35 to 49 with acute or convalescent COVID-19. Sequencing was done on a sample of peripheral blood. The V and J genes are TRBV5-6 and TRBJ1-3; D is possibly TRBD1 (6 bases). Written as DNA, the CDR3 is TGTGCCAGCAGCTTGGGACAGGTCTCTGGAAACACCATATATTTT. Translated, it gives CASSLGQVSGNTIYF.